The 21 T cell receptor beta chains below all came from one sample that was sequenced in a study of blood T cell repertoires in COVID-19. Generated by immunoSEQ multiplex PCR, the TCRdb table keeps only in-frame clones and is missing some. The table has around 330,000 clones, about 85% seen once. Sequencing used PBMCs or T cells enriched from blood (not recorded which). The receptors here all came from a woman in her 30s who had been exposed to COVID-19.

V gene TRBV5-6 combines with J gene TRBJ1-6, with D uncertain. CDR3 size: 16 residues. The germline V and J ends were trimmed by 1 base and 5 bases, with 13 bases remaining between them. Germline CDR1 is SGHDT and CDR2 is YYEEEE. DNA for the CDR3: TGTGCCAGCAGCTTGTCACTCCAAGCAAATAATTCACCCCTCCACTTT. Its translation: CASSLSLQANNSPLHF. The variable domain in full, with the rest retrieved from reference TRBV5-6 and TRBJ1-6, is DAGVTQSPTHLIKTRGQQVTLRCSPKSGHDTVSWYQQALGQGPQFIFQYYEEEERQRGNFPDRFSGHQFPNYSSELNVNALLLGDSALYLCASSLSLQANNSPLHFGNGTRLTVT.

CDR3 loop: CASSFQGNGGYTF. CDR3 nucleotides: TGTGCCAGCAGCTTCCAGGGAAACGGGGGCTACACCTTC. This rearrangement joins TRBV11-2 to TRBJ1-2; tentatively, D is TRBD1 (5 bases). Trimming shortened V by 3 bases and J by 8 bases, and 13 bases separated the two germline ends. This CDR3 is built from 13 residues. CDR1 is SGHAT, CDR2 FQNNGV, per germline.

This chain links TRBV19 with TRBJ1-3; 7 positions agree with TRBD1. Per the germline V gene, CDR1 is LNHDA and CDR2 is SQIVND (reference sequence). V trimming: 7 bases; J trimming: 4 bases; junction bases outside the gene matches: 7. This CDR3 contains 14 residues. The chain's CDR3 is CASIRQGDGNTIYF. The CDR3 bases are TGTGCCAGTATCAGGCAGGGGGACGGAAACACCATATATTTT.

The chain employs TRBV3-1 (or the pseudogene TRBV3-2) and TRBJ2-5; a weak D match, TRBD2 (6 bases). Between the trimmed V and J ends, which lost 1 base and 5 bases, there was a span of 17 bases. Germline loops: CDR1 LGHDT, CDR2 YNNKEL (reference sequence). The CDR3 extends over 16 amino acids. The CDR3 bases are TGTGCCAGCAGCCAAGTATCGGGGTCTCGGGGGGAGACCCAGTACTTC. Amino acid sequence: CASSQVSGSRGETQYF.

The chain couples TRBV5-6 to TRBJ2-5; possibly TRBD1 for D (5 bases). This CDR3 has 14 residues. CDR1 is SGHDT, CDR2 YYEEEE, per germline. The V and J ends lost 5 bases and 5 bases respectively, with 16 bases between them. The CDR3 is CASSPWTLSETQYF. Written as DNA, the CDR3 is TGTGCCAGCAGTCCTTGGACACTTTCGGAGACCCAGTACTTC.

This clone was detected once. This chain joins TRBV6-5 and TRBJ1-1; 7 bases map to TRBD1. The ends lost 6 bases at V and 2 bases at J; junction bases unmatched: 6. This CDR3 is built from 14 residues. Germline lookup yields CDR1 MNHEY and CDR2 SVGAGI. CDR3 DNA: TGTGCCAGCAGCTGGGACAGCCTCAACACTGAAGCTTTCTTT. The encoded protein is CASSWDSLNTEAFF.

V usage is TRBV27 and J usage is TRBJ2-6, with TRBD1 matching over 7 bases. Germline V lookup: CDR1 MNHEY, CDR2 SMNVEV (reference sequence). The CDR3 consists of 16 residues. V lost 3 bases to trimming and J lost 0 bases; unmatched junction nucleotides: 2. CDR3 sequence: CASSLTGSSGANVLTF. The CDR3, as DNA: TGTGCCAGCAGTTTGACAGGGAGCTCTGGGGCCAACGTCCTGACTTTC.

The rearrangement uses TRBV27 and TRBJ1-5; TRBD1 matches at 8 bases. Germline-derived CDR1 and CDR2 are MNHEY and SMNVEV (reference sequence). Germline trimming cut 5 bases from V and 0 bases from J; bases unmatched to any gene: 6. This CDR3 contains 16 residues. Here the CDR3 DNA reads TGTGCCAGCAGTCCAAGGACAGGGCCTAGCAATCAGCCCCAGCATTTT. It is translated as CASSPRTGPSNQPQHF.

This clone was counted between two and nine times. V and J are TRBV4-2 and TRBJ2-5; 7 bases line up with TRBD1. The CDR3 length is 15 residues. Per the germline V gene, CDR1 is LGHNA and CDR2 is YNFKEQ. Germline trimming cut 1 base from V and 4 bases from J; bases unmatched to any gene: 6. As DNA, the CDR3 is TGTGCCAGCAGCCAAGTACAGGGGAAGCGAGAGACCCAGTACTTC. Translated, it gives CASSQVQGKRETQYF.

The chain combines TRBV4-3 with TRBJ1-6; TRBD1 matches 8 bases. J gave up 10 bases and V 0 bases, and 11 bases lay outside the gene matches. The CDR3 totals 17 residues. CDR1 is LGHNA and CDR2 is YSLEER in the germline V gene. DNA for the CDR3: TGCGCCAGCAGCCAAGATCCTATGAACAGGGGGGACTCACCCCTCCACTTT. Its translation is CASSQDPMNRGDSPLHF.

The CDR3 loop reads CASSEYGLANEKLFF. The CDR3 DNA follows: TGTGCCAGCAGTGAATATGGGCTCGCGAATGAAAAACTGTTTTTT. The rearrangement joins TRBV2 to TRBJ1-4; D gene unclear. There are 15 residues in the CDR3. CDR1 SNHLY and CDR2 FYNNEI come from the germline V gene. Trimming shortened V by 2 bases and J by 5 bases, and 12 bases separated the two germline ends.

This rearrangement joins TRBV7-3 to TRBJ2-6; no clear D. The V and J ends lost 2 bases and 0 bases respectively, with 5 bases between them. Germline V CDR1 and CDR2: SGHTA, FQGTGA. The CDR3 length is 15 residues. CDR3 protein: CASSLQDSGANVLTF. DNA for the CDR3: TGTGCCAGCAGCTTACAGGACTCTGGGGCCAACGTCCTGACTTTC.

The sample holds one count of this clone. The chain links TRBV5-4 to TRBJ1-3; D is unresolved. CDR3 size: 15 residues. Germline CDR1 and CDR2: SGHNT and YYREEE (reference sequence). Trimming cost V 0 bases and J 0 bases, with 7 bases left between them. The CDR3 nucleotides are TGTGCCAGCAGCTTGGATAGCCGCTCTGGAAACACCATATATTTT. Translating gives CASSLDSRSGNTIYF.

The chain is built from TRBV3-1 (or the pseudogene TRBV3-2) and TRBJ2-3; a possible D gene is TRBD1 (5 bases). This CDR3 is built from 15 residues. V was shortened by 4 bases and J by 2 bases, with 13 bases between the two germline ends. Germline lookup yields CDR1 LGHDT and CDR2 YNNKEL (reference sequence). The CDR3 region has the DNA TGTGCCAGCAGCCCAATTAGGGGTTTCACAGATACGCAGTATTTT. This sequence encodes CASSPIRGFTDTQYF.

V gene TRBV29-1 combines with J gene TRBJ1-1; 9 nucleotides line up with TRBD1. Losses at the gene ends were 4 bases for V and 4 bases for J; bases not matched to a gene: 4. This CDR3 has 13 amino acids. Germline V gives CDR1 SQVTM, CDR2 ANQGSEA. As DNA, the CDR3 is TGCAGCGTTGGGGACAGGGTAACCACTGAAGCTTTCTTT. It translates to CSVGDRVTTEAFF.

The CDR3 here is CATSEPATANQETQYF. Written as DNA, the CDR3 is TGTGCCACCAGTGAGCCCGCGACAGCAAATCAAGAGACCCAGTACTTC. This chain joins TRBV24-1 and TRBJ2-5; a possible D gene is TRBD1 (5 bases). In germline, CDR1 is KGHDR, CDR2 SFDVKD. CDR3 length equals 16 residues. Trimming left V 4 bases short and J 2 bases short, with 16 bases between.

The V call is TRBV21-1, the J call TRBJ1-2. TRBV21-1 is given as a pseudogene. This CDR3 contains 14 residues. The CDR3 reads CASSKLEGYYGYTF. The DNA for the CDR3 is TGTGCCAGCAGCAAATTGGAGGGTTACTATGGCTACACCTTC.

This clone appeared once. The rearrangement joins TRBV13 to TRBJ1-1; no clear D gene. The CDR3 consists of 13 residues. V lost 5 bases to trimming and J lost 2 bases, with 9 bases between them. Germline CDR1 and CDR2: PRHDT and FYEKMQ (reference sequence). CDR3: CASSPRLNTEAFF. The CDR3 bases are TGTGCCAGCAGCCCCCGTCTTAACACTGAAGCTTTCTTT.

This clone was detected only once. V usage is TRBV3-1 (or the pseudogene TRBV3-2) and J usage is TRBJ2-5, with 8 positions matching TRBD2. The V gene's germline CDR1 is LGHDT and CDR2 YNNKEL (reference sequence). This CDR3 spans 14 amino acids. J lost 3 bases, V lost 2 bases, and 2 bases had no gene match. The DNA of the CDR3 is TGTGCCAGCAGCCAAACGGGGGGGAAAGAGACCCAGTACTTC. It encodes CASSQTGGKETQYF.

This sequence joins TRBV19 and TRBJ2-1; possibly TRBD1 for D (6 bases). Germline CDR1 reads LNHDA; CDR2 reads SQIVND (reference sequence). V lost 3 bases, J lost 7 bases, and 7 bases lay in between. CDR3 length: 12 amino acids. DNA of the CDR3: TGTGCCAGTAGTATTAGGGGGAATGAGCAGTTCTTC. The encoded protein is CASSIRGNEQFF.

This clone occurred once. The chain is built from TRBV4-1 and TRBJ2-1; a possible D gene is TRBD2 (6 bases). The CDR3 loop spans 15 amino acids. Germline V gene sequence: CDR1 MGHRA, CDR2 YSYEKL. Trimming pared 3 bases from V and 1 base from J, leaving 10 bases between. The chain's CDR3 is CASSQEGGSYNEQFF. Written as DNA, the CDR3 is TGCGCCAGCAGCCAGGAGGGAGGATCCTACAATGAGCAGTTCTTC.